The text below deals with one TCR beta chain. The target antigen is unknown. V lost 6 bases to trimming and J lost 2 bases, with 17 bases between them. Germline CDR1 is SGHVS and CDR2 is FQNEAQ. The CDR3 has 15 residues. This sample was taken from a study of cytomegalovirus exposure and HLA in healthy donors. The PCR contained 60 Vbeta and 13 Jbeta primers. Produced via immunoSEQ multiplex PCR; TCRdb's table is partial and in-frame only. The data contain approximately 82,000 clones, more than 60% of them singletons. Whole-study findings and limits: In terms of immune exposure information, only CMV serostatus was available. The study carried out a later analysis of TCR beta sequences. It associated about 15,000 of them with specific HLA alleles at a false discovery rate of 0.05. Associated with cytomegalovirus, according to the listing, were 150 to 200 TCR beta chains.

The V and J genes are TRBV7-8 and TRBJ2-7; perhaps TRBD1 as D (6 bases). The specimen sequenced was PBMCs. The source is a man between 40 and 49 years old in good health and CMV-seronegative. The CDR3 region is CASRPGTPGAYEQYF. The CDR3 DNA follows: TGTGCCAGCAGACCCGGGACACCCGGCGCCTACGAGCAGTACTTC. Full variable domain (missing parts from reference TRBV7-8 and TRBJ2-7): GAGVSQSPRYKVAKRGQDVALRCDPISGHVSLFWYQQALGQGPEFLTYFQNEAQLDKSGLPSDRFFAERPEGSVSTLKIQRTQQEDSAVYLCASRPGTPGAYEQYFGPGTRLTVT.